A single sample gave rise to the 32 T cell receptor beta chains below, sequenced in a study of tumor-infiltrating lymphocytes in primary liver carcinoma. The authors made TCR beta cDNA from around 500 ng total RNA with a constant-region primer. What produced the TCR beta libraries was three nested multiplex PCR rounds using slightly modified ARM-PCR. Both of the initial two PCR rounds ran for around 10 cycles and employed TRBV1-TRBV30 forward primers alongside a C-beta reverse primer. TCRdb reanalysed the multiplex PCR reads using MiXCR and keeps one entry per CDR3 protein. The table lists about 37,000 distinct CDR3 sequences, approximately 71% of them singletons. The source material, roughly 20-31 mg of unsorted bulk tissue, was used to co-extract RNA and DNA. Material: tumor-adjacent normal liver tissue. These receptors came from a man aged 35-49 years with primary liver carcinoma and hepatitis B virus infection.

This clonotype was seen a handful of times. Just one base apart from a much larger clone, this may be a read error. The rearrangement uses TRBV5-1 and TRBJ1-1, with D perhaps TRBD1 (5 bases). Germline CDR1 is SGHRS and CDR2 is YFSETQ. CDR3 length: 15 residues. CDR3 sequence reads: CAGSPRGRTNTEAFF. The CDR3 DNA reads TGCGCCGGCAGCCCACGGGGACGGACAAACACTGAAGCTTTCTTT.

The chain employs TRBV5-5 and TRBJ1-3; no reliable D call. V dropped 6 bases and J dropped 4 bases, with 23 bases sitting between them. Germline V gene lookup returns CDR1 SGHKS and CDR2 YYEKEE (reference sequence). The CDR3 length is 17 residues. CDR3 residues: CASNAGTDLFSGNTIYF. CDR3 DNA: TGTGCCAGCAACGCCGGAACGGATCTCTTTTCAGGAAACACCATATATTTT. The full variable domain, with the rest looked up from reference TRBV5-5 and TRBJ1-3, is DAGVTQSPTHLIKTRGQQVTLRCSPISGHKSVSWYQQVLGQGPQFIFQYYEKEERGRGNFPDRFSARQFPNYSSELNVNALLLGDSALYLCASNAGTDLFSGNTIYFGEGSWLTVV.

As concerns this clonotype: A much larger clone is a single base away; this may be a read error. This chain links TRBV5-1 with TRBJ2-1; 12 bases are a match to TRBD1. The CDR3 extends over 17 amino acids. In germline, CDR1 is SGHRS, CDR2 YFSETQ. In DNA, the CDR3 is TGCGCCATCAGCTTGGCCGGGACAGGGGGCAGCTACAATGAGCAGTTCTTC. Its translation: CAISLAGTGGSYNEQFF.

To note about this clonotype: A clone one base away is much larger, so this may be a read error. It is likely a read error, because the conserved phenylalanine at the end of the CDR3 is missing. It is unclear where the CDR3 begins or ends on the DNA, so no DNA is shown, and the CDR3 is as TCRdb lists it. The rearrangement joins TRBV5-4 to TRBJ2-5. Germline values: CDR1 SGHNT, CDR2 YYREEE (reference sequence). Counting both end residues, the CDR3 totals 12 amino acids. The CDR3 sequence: CASSLDKAVKCI.

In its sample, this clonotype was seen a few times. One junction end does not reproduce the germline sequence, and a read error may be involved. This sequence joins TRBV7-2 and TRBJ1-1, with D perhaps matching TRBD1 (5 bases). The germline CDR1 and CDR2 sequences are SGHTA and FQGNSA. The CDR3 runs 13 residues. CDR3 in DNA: TGTGCCAGCAGCTTAGCGCTTGGGGCTGAAGCTCTCTTT. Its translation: CASSLALGAEALF.

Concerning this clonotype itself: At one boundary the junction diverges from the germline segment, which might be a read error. The CDR3 nucleotides read TGTGCCATCAGTGAGTCTCCGGGCCGGGACCGTGAAAACATTCAGTGCTTC. It translates to CAISESPGRDRENIQCF. J is TRBJ2-4 and V is TRBV10-3, with D tentatively TRBD1 or TRBD2 (5 bases each). The germline gives CDR1 ENHRY, CDR2 SYGVKD. The CDR3 runs 17 residues.

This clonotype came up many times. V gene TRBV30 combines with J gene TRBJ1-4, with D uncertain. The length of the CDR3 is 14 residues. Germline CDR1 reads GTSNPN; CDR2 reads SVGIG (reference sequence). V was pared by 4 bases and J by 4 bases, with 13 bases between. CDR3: CAWTPAAVNEKLFF. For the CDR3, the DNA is TGTGCCTGGACCCCCGCGGCTGTTAATGAAAAACTGTTTTTT.

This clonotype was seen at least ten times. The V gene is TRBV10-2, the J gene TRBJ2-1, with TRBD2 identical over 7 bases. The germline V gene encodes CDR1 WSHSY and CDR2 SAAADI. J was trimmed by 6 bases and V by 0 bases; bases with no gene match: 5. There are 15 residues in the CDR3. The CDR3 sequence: CASSESRLAGNEQFF. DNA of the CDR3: TGCGCCAGCAGTGAGTCGAGACTAGCCGGCAATGAGCAGTTCTTC.

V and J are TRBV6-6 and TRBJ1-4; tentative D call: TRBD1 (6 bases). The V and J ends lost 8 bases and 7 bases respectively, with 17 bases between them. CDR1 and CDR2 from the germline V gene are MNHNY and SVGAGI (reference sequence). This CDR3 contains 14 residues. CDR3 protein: CASDPQGPFEKLFF. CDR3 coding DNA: TGTGCCAGCGATCCCCAGGGGCCGTTTGAAAAACTGTTTTTT.

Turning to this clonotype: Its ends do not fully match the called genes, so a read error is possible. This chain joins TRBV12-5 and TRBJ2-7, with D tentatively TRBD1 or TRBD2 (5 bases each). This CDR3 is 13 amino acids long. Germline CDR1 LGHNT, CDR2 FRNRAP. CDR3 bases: TGTGCCAGTGAGGGGACCGGCACCTACGAGCTGTCCTTC. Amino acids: CASEGTGTYELSF.

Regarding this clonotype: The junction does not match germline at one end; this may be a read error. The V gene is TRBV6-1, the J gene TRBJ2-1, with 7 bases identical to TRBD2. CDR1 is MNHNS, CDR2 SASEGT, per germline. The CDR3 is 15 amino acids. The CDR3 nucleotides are TGTGCCAGCAGGGAAGAAGCGGGAAGAAACAATGAGCAGTTCTTC. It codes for CASREEAGRNNEQFF.

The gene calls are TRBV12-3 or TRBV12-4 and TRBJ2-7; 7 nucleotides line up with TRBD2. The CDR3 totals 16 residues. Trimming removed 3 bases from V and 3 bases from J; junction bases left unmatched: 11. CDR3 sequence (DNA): TGTGCCAGCAGTTTGGATCTGGACACTAGCGTCTACGAGCAGTACTTC. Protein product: CASSLDLDTSVYEQYF.

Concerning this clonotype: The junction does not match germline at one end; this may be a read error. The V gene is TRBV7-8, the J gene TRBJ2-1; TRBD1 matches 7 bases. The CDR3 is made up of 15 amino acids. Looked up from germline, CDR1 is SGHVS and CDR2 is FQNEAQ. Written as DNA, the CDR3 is TGTGCCAGCAACTTAACAGGGGTTCCCAACAATGAGCAGTTCTTC. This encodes CASNLTGVPNNEQFF.

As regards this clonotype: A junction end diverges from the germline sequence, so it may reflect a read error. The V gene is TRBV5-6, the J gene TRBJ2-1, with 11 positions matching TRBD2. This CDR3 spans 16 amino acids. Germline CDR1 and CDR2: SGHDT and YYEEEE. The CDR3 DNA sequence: TGTGCCAGCAGCGTTACGACTAGCGGGAAGGGGGGTGGGCAGTCCTTC. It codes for CASSVTTSGKGGGQSF.

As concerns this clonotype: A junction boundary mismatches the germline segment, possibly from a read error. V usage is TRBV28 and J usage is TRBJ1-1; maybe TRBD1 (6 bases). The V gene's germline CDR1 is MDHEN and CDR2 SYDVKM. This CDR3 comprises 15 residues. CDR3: CASSLVIDRNTETFF. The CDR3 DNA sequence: TGTGCCAGCAGTTTAGTAATTGACAGGAACACTGAAACTTTCTTT. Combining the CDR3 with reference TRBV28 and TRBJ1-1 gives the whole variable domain DVKVTQSSRYLVKRTGEKVFLECVQDMDHENMFWYRQDPGLGLRLIYFSYDVKMKEKGDIPEGYSVSREKKERFSLILESASTNQTSMYLCASSLVIDRNTETFFGQGTRLTVV.

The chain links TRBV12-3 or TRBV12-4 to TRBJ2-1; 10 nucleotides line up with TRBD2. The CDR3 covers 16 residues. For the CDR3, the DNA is TGTACCTGCAGTTTAGCTAGCGGGAGAATTTACAATGAGCAGTTCTTC. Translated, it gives CTCSLASGRIYNEQFF.

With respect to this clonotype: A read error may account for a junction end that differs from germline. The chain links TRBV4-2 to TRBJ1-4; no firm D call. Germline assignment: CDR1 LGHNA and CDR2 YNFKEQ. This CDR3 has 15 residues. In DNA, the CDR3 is TGTGCCAACAGCCCCGTGGGGAGGTTGAACGAGAAACTGTTTTTT. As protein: CANSPVGRLNEKLFF.

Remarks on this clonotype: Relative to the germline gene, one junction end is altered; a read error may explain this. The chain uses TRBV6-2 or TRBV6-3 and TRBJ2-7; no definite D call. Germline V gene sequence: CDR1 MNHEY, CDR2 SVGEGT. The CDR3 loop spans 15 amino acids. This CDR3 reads CACSLRTRANYEQYF. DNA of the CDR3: TGTGCCTGCAGTCTACGAACGAGAGCAAACTACGAGCAGTACTTC.

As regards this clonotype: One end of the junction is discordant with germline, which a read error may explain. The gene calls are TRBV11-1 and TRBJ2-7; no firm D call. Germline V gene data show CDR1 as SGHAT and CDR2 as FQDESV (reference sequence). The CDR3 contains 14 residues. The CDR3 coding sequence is TGTGCCAGCAGCCCTGGATGGCGGTTCTACGAGCAGCACTTC. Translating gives CASSPGWRFYEQHF.

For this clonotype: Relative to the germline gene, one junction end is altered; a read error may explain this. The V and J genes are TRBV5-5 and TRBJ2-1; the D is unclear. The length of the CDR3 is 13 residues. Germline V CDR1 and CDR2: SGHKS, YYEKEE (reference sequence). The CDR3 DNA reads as TGTGCCAGCAGCTACCGAACGGGCAATGATCAGCTCTTC. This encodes CASSYRTGNDQLF.

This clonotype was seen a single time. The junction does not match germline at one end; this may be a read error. CDR3 loop: CASSFPEGPYTGDLFF. The CDR3 DNA reads TGTGCCAGCAGTTTCCCAGAGGGGCCCTACACCGGGGATCTGTTTTTT. The J gene is TRBJ2-2, the V gene TRBV28; possibly TRBD1 or TRBD2 for D (5 bases each). CDR3 size: 16 residues. Germline V CDR1 and CDR2: MDHEN, SYDVKM. The full variable domain, in which reference TRBV28 and TRBJ2-2 provide the parts outside the CDR3, is DVKVTQSSRYLVKRTGEKVFLECVQDMDHENMFWYRQDPGLGLRLIYFSYDVKMKEKGDIPEGYSVSREKKERFSLILESASTNQTSMYLCASSFPEGPYTGDLFFGEGSRLTVL.

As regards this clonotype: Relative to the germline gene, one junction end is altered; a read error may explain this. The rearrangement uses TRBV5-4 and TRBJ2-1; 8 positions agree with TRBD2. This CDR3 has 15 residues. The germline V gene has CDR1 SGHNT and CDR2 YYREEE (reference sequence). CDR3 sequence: CASSREPAGENELFF. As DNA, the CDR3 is TGTGCCAGCAGCCGGGAACCAGCGGGAGAGAATGAGCTGTTCTTC.

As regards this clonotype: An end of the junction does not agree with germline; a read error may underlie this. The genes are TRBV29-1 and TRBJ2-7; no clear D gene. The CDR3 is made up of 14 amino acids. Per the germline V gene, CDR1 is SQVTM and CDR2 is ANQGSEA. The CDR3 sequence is CSVACRLSAYGQYF. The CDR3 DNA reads TGCAGCGTGGCATGCAGGCTGTCCGCCTACGGGCAGTACTTC.

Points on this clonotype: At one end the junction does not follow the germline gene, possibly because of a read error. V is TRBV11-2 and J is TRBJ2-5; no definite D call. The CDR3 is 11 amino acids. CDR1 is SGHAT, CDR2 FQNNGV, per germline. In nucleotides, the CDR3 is TGTACCAGCAGTCTGGGGGAGACCCAGTACTTC. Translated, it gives CTSSLGETQYF.

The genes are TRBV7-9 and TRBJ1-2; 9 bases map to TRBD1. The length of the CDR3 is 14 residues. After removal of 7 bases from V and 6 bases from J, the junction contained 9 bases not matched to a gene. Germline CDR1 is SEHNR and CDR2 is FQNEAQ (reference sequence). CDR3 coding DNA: TGTGCCAGCACATGGGACAGGGAGTCTCATGGCTACACCTTC. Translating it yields CASTWDRESHGYTF. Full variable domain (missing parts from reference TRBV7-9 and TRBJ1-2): DTGVSQNPRHKITKRGQNVTFRCDPISEHNRLYWYRQTLGQGPEFLTYFQNEAQLEKSRLLSDRFSAERPKGSFSTLEIQRTEQGDSAMYLCASTWDRESHGYTFGSGTRLTVV.

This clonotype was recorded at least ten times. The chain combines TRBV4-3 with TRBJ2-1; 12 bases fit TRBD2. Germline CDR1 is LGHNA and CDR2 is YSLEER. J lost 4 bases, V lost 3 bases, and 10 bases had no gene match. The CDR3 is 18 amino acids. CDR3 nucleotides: TGCGCCAGCAGCCAGGAGTTGTCGGGACTAGCGGGTTACAATGAGCAGTTCTTC. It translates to CASSQELSGLAGYNEQFF.

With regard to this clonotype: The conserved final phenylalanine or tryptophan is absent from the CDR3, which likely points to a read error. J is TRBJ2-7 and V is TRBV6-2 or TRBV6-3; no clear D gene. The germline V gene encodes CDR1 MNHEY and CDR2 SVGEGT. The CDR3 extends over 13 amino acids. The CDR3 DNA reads TGTGCCAGCAGTTACAAGGTACCCTATGAGCAGTACTGC. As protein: CASSYKVPYEQYC.

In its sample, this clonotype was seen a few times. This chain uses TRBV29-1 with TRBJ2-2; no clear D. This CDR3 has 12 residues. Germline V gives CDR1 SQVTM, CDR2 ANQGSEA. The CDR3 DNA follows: TGCAGTGATATGGGTAACACCGGGGAGCTGTTTTTT. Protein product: CSDMGNTGELFF.

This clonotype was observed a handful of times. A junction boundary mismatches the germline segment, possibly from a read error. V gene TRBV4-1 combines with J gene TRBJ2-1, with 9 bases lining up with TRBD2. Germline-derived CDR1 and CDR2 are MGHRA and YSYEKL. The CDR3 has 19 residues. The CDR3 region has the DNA TGCACCAGCAGCCTCCTACCAGGGCTAGCGGGGAGCTCCTATAATGAGCAGTTCTTC. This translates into CTSSLLPGLAGSSYNEQFF.

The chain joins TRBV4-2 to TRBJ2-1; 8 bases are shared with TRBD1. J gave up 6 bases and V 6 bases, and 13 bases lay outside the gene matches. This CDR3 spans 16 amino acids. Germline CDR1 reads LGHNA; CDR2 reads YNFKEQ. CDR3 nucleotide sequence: TGTGCCAGCAGTCACGCAGGGAGACAGGGGAGCAATGAGCAGTTCTTC. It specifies CASSHAGRQGSNEQFF.

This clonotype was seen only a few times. CDR3 DNA: TGTGCCAGCAGCTTAGTCTATTCAGCTGAGCAGTTCTTC. Residues: CASSLVYSAEQFF. The rearrangement uses TRBV11-2 and TRBJ2-1; the D is unclear. The CDR3 contains 13 residues. Germline V gene lookup returns CDR1 SGHAT and CDR2 FQNNGV. Trimming took 1 base from V and 9 from J, leaving 10 bases between them.

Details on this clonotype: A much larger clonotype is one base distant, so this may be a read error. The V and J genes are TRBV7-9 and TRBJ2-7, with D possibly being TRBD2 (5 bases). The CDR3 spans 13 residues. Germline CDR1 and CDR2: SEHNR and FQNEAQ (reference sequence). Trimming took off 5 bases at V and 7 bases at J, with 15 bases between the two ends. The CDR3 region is CASSKSAGGEQYF. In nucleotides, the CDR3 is TGTGCCAGCAGCAAGAGCGCCGGAGGTGAGCAGTACTTC. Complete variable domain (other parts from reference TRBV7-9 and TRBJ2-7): DTGVSQNPRHKITKRGQNVTFRCDPISEHNRLYWYRQTLGQGPEFLTYFQNEAQLEKSRLLSDRFSAERPKGSFSTLEIQRTEQGDSAMYLCASSKSAGGEQYFGPGTRLTVT.